A single sample is the source of the 21 T cell receptor beta chains below, sequenced in a study of blood T cell repertoires in COVID-19. TCRdb keeps only in-frame clones here, not all; method: immunoSEQ multiplex PCR. The table shows about 200,000 clones, with about four fifths occurring only once. Source material: PBMCs or T cells enriched from blood (not recorded which). These receptors all come from a man aged 35 to 55 who had recovered from COVID-19.

This clone was observed a few times. This chain joins TRBV5-1 and TRBJ1-4; maybe TRBD1 (5 bases). The CDR3 runs 16 residues. Germline CDR1 SGHRS, CDR2 YFSETQ. Trimming cost V 0 bases and J 2 bases, with 11 bases left between them. The CDR3 region is CASSLGGLATNEKLFF. The CDR3 DNA reads TGCGCCAGCAGCTTGGGGGGCTTGGCCACTAATGAAAAACTGTTTTTT.

The chain recombines TRBV5-1 with TRBJ2-4; D gene ambiguous. Germline CDR1 reads SGHRS; CDR2 reads YFSETQ. The CDR3 runs 16 residues. The V gene lost 0 bases and the J gene lost 1 base, with 11 bases spanning the gap. In nucleotides, the CDR3 is TGCGCCAGCAGCTTGGAACCTACCGGGGCCAAAAACATTCAGTACTTC. The encoded protein is CASSLEPTGAKNIQYF.

The V and J genes are TRBV18 and TRBJ1-2, with D perhaps matching TRBD1 (6 bases). This CDR3 has 16 amino acids. V lost 6 bases, J lost 1 base, and 18 bases lay in between. Germline V gives CDR1 KGHSH, CDR2 LQKENI. CDR3 nucleotides: TGTGCCAGCTCCCTCACGCCCGACAGGTTTAACTATGGCTACACCTTC. This codes for CASSLTPDRFNYGYTF.

This sequence joins TRBV5-5 and TRBJ2-3, with 7 positions matching TRBD2. Germline CDR1 is SGHKS and CDR2 is YYEKEE (reference sequence). V lost 7 bases and J lost 4; bases outside the gene matches: 6. The CDR3 is made up of 13 amino acids. Here the CDR3 reads CASGASGADTQYF. The CDR3 DNA is TGTGCCAGCGGGGCTAGCGGAGCAGATACGCAGTATTTT.

The chain recombines TRBV5-1 with TRBJ1-1; 7 nucleotides line up with TRBD1. The CDR3 runs 16 residues. V gave up 4 bases and J gave up 0 bases; unmatched junction bases: 9. Looked up from germline, CDR1 is SGHRS and CDR2 is YFSETQ. For the CDR3, the DNA is TGCGCCAGCAGCCCTAATGGCGGGACAGTGAACACTGAAGCTTTCTTT. Protein product: CASSPNGGTVNTEAFF.

The table lists this clone with a count of one. The rearrangement joins TRBV4-3 to TRBJ1-5; D remains ambiguous. CDR3 length: 13 residues. With 3 bases removed from V and 4 bases from J, the gap between germline ends came to 7 bases. Germline values: CDR1 LGHNA, CDR2 YSLEER. The CDR3 reads CASSQYRNQPQHF. For the CDR3, the DNA is TGCGCCAGCAGCCAGTACCGGAATCAGCCCCAGCATTTT.

The J gene is TRBJ2-6, the V gene TRBV5-1, with 11 bases lining up with TRBD2. Germline trimming cut 3 bases from V and 4 bases from J; bases unmatched to any gene: 6. This CDR3 spans 17 amino acids. CDR1 SGHRS and CDR2 YFSETQ come from the germline V gene. CDR3 coding DNA: TGCGCCAGCAGCTCGACTAGCGGGATTTCAGGGGCCAACGTCCTGACTTTC. It encodes CASSSTSGISGANVLTF.

The chain links TRBV29-1 to TRBJ1-4, with D perhaps matching TRBD1 (5 bases). CDR3 length: 14 amino acids. V was clipped by 7 bases and J by 1 base, with 13 bases between them. Germline CDR1 reads SQVTM; CDR2 reads ANQGSEA. The chain's CDR3 is CSARQYLTNEKLFF. The CDR3 DNA follows: TGCAGCGCGAGACAGTATTTAACTAATGAAAAACTGTTTTTT.

DNA for the CDR3: TGCGCCAGCAGCTGGGACAGCACGAACACCGGGGAGCTGTTTTTT. Translating gives CASSWDSTNTGELFF. The J gene is TRBJ2-2, the V gene TRBV5-1; 7 bases are shared with TRBD1. The length of the CDR3 is 15 residues. Germline trimming cut 3 bases from V and 0 bases from J; bases unmatched to any gene: 2. Looked up from germline, CDR1 is SGHRS and CDR2 is YFSETQ.

The rearrangement joins TRBV20-1 to TRBJ2-6; D unclear. CDR3 length equals 12 residues. V lost 3 bases and J lost 4, with 4 bases in between. CDR1 is DFQATT and CDR2 is SNEGSKA in the germline V gene (reference sequence). The CDR3 nucleotides read TGCAGTGCTAGTTCAGGGGCCAACGTCCTGACTTTC. Translated: CSASSGANVLTF.

The chain couples TRBV4-2 to TRBJ2-5; 7 positions match TRBD2. CDR3 length: 13 amino acids. The junction had 8 bases not matched to a gene; V was cut back by 4 bases and J by 9 bases. Germline CDR1 and CDR2: LGHNA and YNFKEQ. Here the CDR3 reads CASSPNKRGPQYF. The DNA for the CDR3 is TGTGCCAGCAGCCCTAACAAGCGGGGACCCCAGTACTTC.

The chain uses TRBV6-5 and TRBJ1-5; TRBD1 agrees at 10 bases. This CDR3 region has 13 residues. The junction had 2 bases not matched to a gene; V was cut back by 6 bases and J by 6 bases. In germline, CDR1 is MNHEY, CDR2 SVGAGI. In DNA, the CDR3 is TGTGCCAGCAGCCGGACAGGGGGTCAGCCCCAGCATTTT. The encoded protein is CASSRTGGQPQHF.

The chain has TRBV10-2 and TRBJ2-5; 7 nucleotides line up with TRBD1. J was trimmed by 5 bases and V by 5 bases; bases with no gene match: 11. The CDR3 runs to 15 residues. Germline-derived CDR1 and CDR2 are WSHSY and SAAADI. The CDR3 loop reads CASSLLQGMRETQYF. The CDR3 DNA sequence: TGCGCCAGCAGTTTATTACAGGGGATGAGGGAGACCCAGTACTTC.

The chain is built from TRBV10-3 and TRBJ2-3; D not certain. V shed 8 bases and J shed 5 bases, with 20 bases lying between them. The germline gives CDR1 ENHRY, CDR2 SYGVKD. This CDR3 region has 15 residues. The CDR3 nucleotides are TGTGCCATCTCCCGACTCGGTCCTTCTGAAGATACGCAGTATTTT. Protein: CAISRLGPSEDTQYF.

The chain has TRBV7-9 and TRBJ2-7; 8 nucleotides agree with TRBD2. The length of the CDR3 is 15 residues. J gave up 0 bases and V 6 bases, and 7 bases lay outside the gene matches. The germline V gene encodes CDR1 SEHNR and CDR2 FQNEAQ (reference sequence). The CDR3 DNA follows: TGTGCCAGCAGACAACTAGCGGCCAGCTCCTACGAGCAGTACGTC. It encodes CASRQLAASSYEQYV.

The chain has TRBV15 and TRBJ1-4; no clear D. The germline CDR1 and CDR2 sequences are LNHNV and YYDKDF (reference sequence). Deletions cut 0 bases from V and 5 bases from J, with 10 bases between. The CDR3 has 15 amino acids. The CDR3 coding sequence is TGTGCCACCAGCAGAGACGGGAACGGGAATGAAAAACTGTTTTTT. Its translation is CATSRDGNGNEKLFF.

This chain joins TRBV5-1 and TRBJ2-2; possible D gene TRBD1, 6 bases. Per the germline V gene, CDR1 is SGHRS and CDR2 is YFSETQ. The CDR3 has 13 residues. The V end was cut by 3 bases, the J end by 6 bases, with 9 bases between. This chain's CDR3 is CASSSGTSGELFF. CDR3 DNA sequence: TGCGCCAGCAGCTCTGGGACATCCGGGGAGCTGTTTTTT.

The chain joins TRBV2 to TRBJ1-1; possible D gene TRBD1, 6 bases. This CDR3 region has 14 residues. CDR1 and CDR2 (germline): SNHLY, FYNNEI. The V and J ends lost 6 bases and 0 bases respectively, with 11 bases between them. CDR3 in DNA: TGTGCCAGCAGGCAGGACAGTATGAACACTGAAGCTTTCTTT. Amino acid sequence: CASRQDSMNTEAFF.

This chain uses TRBV5-1 with TRBJ2-1; 11 nucleotides match TRBD2. V lost 0 bases to trimming and J lost 9 bases; unmatched junction nucleotides: 5. The CDR3 has 15 amino acids. Germline V gene sequence: CDR1 SGHRS, CDR2 YFSETQ. The CDR3 loop reads CASSLELAGVGEQFF. CDR3 in DNA: TGCGCCAGCAGCTTGGAACTAGCGGGAGTCGGTGAGCAGTTCTTC.

This clone was observed a handful of times. Here the CDR3 DNA reads TGCGCCAGCAGCTTGAGCGGGAGCAGCACCGGGGAGCTGTTTTTT. Translation gives CASSLSGSSTGELFF. The rearrangement links TRBV5-1 to TRBJ2-2; 8 bases map to TRBD2. The CDR3 extends over 15 amino acids. V shed 1 base, J shed 4 bases, and the junction held 3 bases outside the gene matches. Per the germline V gene, CDR1 is SGHRS and CDR2 is YFSETQ. Drawing the rest from reference TRBV5-1 and TRBJ2-2, the complete variable domain is KAGVTQTPRYLIKTRGQQVTLSCSPISGHRSVSWYQQTPGQGLQFLFEYFSETQRNKGNFPGRFSGRQFSNSRSEMNVSTLELGDSALYLCASSLSGSSTGELFFGEGSRLTVL.

This clone was detected only a few times. This chain links TRBV24-1 with TRBJ2-3; 7 nucleotides align to TRBD1. V lost 2 bases, J lost 4 bases, and 8 bases stayed unmatched. CDR3 length: 16 amino acids. CDR1 and CDR2 (germline): KGHDR, SFDVKD. The CDR3 here is CATSDYRGAGADTQYF. CDR3 bases: TGTGCCACCAGTGATTACAGGGGAGCAGGAGCAGATACGCAGTATTTT.